One sample yielded the 4 T cell receptor beta chains listed below, sequenced in a study of cytomegalovirus exposure and HLA in healthy donors. The PCR had 60 Vbeta and 13 Jbeta primers. Method: immunoSEQ multiplex PCR; TCRdb's copy keeps in-frame clones and lacks some. The sample lists approximately 120,000 clones, around 73% occurring once. Sequences were obtained from PBMCs. Receptors were obtained from a man aged 35-49 years in good health and CMV-seronegative.

The gene calls are TRBV5-6 and TRBJ2-1; tentative D call: TRBD1 (6 bases). The germline V and J ends were trimmed by 4 bases and 0 bases, with 17 bases remaining between them. This CDR3 comprises 17 residues. Per the germline V gene, CDR1 is SGHDT and CDR2 is YYEEEE. Here the CDR3 reads CASSTEKRGYSYNEQFF. The CDR3 DNA is TGTGCCAGCAGCACAGAAAAGAGGGGGTACTCCTACAATGAGCAGTTCTTC.

The chain is built from TRBV5-6 and TRBJ2-2; D uncertain. The CDR3 spans 14 residues. Trimming took off 0 bases at V and 1 base at J, with 4 bases between the two ends. Germline V gene lookup returns CDR1 SGHDT and CDR2 YYEEEE. DNA of the CDR3: TGTGCCAGCAGCTTGGGGAGGAACACCGGGGAGCTGTTTTTT. Translation: CASSLGRNTGELFF.

This chain connects TRBV27 to TRBJ2-3; 13 positions match TRBD2. CDR1 and CDR2 (germline): MNHEY, SMNVEV (reference sequence). The CDR3 is made up of 15 amino acids. Losses at the gene ends were 4 bases for V and 5 bases for J; bases not matched to a gene: 3. For the CDR3, the DNA is TGTGCCAGCAGTTCACGACTAGCGGGGGGAGATACGCAGTATTTT. It encodes CASSSRLAGGDTQYF.

The V call is TRBV9, the J call TRBJ2-5; TRBD2 matches 12 bases. The CDR3 runs 15 residues. The ends lost 0 bases at V and 5 bases at J; junction bases unmatched: 2. Per the germline V gene, CDR1 is SGDLS and CDR2 is YYNGEE. The CDR3 loop is CASSVGLAGAETQYF. The CDR3 DNA sequence: TGTGCCAGCAGCGTAGGACTAGCGGGGGCTGAGACCCAGTACTTC.